The sequence of this TCR beta chain was determined in a study of cytomegalovirus exposure and HLA in healthy donors. At the level of the study: Findings of an earlier analysis included some 120 million unique TCR beta sequences from about 180 million T cells.

Amplification used 60 Vbeta primers and 13 Jbeta primers. The assay was immunoSEQ multiplex PCR, and TCRdb's table has in-frame clones only and misses some. The table shows 200,000 to 250,000 clones, with approximately 78% occurring only once. Study-level results: Relative to equally common others, HLA-associated TCR beta chains showed greater clonal expansion in a later analysis. There were under 200 TCR beta chains listed as cytomegalovirus-associated. Another analysis was done later, and it associated fewer than 20,000 TCR beta sequences with HLA alleles at 0.05 false discovery rate.

V was cut by 6 bases and J by 2 bases, with 18 bases left in between. Germline-derived CDR1 and CDR2 are SGHDT and YYEEEE. The CDR3 is 15 residues long. Remarks on this clone: Its specificity is unknown.

Sequenced input: PBMCs. The chain employs TRBV5-6 and TRBJ2-7; perhaps TRBD2 as D (5 bases). This TCR was recovered from a boy younger than 18 in good health and CMV-seronegative. The CDR3 nucleotides read TGTGCCAGCACCCACCTAAGGGAGCCCACCTACGAGCAGTACTTC. Protein sequence: CASTHLREPTYEQYF.